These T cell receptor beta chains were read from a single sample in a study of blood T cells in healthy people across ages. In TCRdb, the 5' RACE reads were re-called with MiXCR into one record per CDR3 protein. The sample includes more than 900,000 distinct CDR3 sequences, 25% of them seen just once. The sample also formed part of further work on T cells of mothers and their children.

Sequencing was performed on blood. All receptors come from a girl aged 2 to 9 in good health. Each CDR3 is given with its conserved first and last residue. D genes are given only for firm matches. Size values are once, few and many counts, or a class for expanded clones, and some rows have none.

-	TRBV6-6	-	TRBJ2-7	TGTGCCAGCAGTTGCTATGGCTACAATGAGCGGTTCTTC	CASSCYGYNERFF
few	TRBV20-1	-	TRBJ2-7	TGCAGTGCTAGAGGGACGGAACCCTACGAGCAGTACTTC	CSARGTEPYEQYF
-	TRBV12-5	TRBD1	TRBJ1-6	TGTGCTAGTGGTTTCGGGACAGACTCCTATAATTCACCCCTCCACTTT	CASGFGTDSYNSPLHF
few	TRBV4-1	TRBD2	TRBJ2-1	TGCGCCAGCAGGAAACTAGCGGGACACAATGAGCAGTTCTTC	CASRKLAGHNEQFF
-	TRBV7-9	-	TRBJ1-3	TGTGCCAGCAGCTTAGCCGTCTCGATAGGACCCAGGTCCGGAAACACCATATATTTT	CASSLAVSIGPRSGNTIYF
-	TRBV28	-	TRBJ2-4	TGTGCCAGCATCGAACGAGGCAAAAACATTCAGTACTTC	CASIERGKNIQYF
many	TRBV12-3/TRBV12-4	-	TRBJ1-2	TGTGCCAGCAGCTTGGGGGGGAATGGCTACACCTTC	CASSLGGNGYTF
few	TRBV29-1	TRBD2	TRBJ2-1	TGCAGCGCCTCTGCGGGGGAAGGCTACAATGAGCAGTTCTTC	CSASAGEGYNEQFF
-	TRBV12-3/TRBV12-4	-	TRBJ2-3	TGTGCCAGCAGTTTTGTGGGGGGGCTAGGAATTGGAACAGATACGCAGTATTTT	CASSFVGGLGIGTDTQYF
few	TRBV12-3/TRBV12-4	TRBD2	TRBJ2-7	TGTGCCAGCAGTTCCCAACTAGCGGGAGTCTACGAGCAGTACTTC	CASSSQLAGVYEQYF
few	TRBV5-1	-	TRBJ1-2	TGCGCCAGCAGCTCCGCGGGGGGCCTAGTTGGCTACACCTTC	CASSSAGGLVGYTF
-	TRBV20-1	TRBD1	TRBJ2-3	TGCAGTGCTAGAGATCTCAGGGGGCAGGATACGCAGTATTTT	CSARDLRGQDTQYF
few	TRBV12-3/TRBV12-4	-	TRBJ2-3	TGTGCCAGCACTTTGACCCTAGCGACTTCCCCGCAGTATTTT	CASTLTLATSPQYF
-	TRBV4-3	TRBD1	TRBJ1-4	TGCGCCAGCAGCCAAGTCGGTGGGACAGAAAATGAAAAACTGTTTTTT	CASSQVGGTENEKLFF
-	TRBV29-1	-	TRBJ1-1	TGCAGCGTTGTAAACGGGTCCCCCTCGAACACTGAAGCTTTCTTT	CSVVNGSPSNTEAFF
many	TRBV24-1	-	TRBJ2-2	TGTGCCACCAGTGATTTGCAGGGGAGAGTCGGCGGGGAGCTGTTTTTT	CATSDLQGRVGGELFF
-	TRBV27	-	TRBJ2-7	TGTGCCAGCAGTGGGGGTACACAAGTGAACTCCTACGAGCAGTACTTC	CASSGGTQVNSYEQYF
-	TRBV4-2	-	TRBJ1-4	TGTGCCAGCAGCAACAGGGACGGAAATAATGAAAAACTGTTTTTT	CASSNRDGNNEKLFF
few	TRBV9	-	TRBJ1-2	TGTGCCAGCAGCCTAGATCCGACCGGGACACCCTTCTTAAGAGGCTACACCTTC	CASSLDPTGTPFLRGYTF
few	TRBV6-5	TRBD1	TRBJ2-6	TGTGCCAGCAGTTACACAGGGGCTGGGGCCAACGTCCTGACTTTC	CASSYTGAGANVLTF
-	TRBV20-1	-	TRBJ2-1	TGCAGTGCTAGAGGTGTCATCCAAGAGAGCTCCTACAATGAGCAGTTCTTC	CSARGVIQESSYNEQFF
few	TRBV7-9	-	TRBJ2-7	TGTGCCAGCAGCTTCCCCCCCTACGAGCAGTACTTC	CASSFPPYEQYF
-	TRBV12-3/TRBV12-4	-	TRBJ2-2	TGTGCCAGCACCGTTACCCCGGGGGAGCTGTTTTTT	CASTVTPGELFF
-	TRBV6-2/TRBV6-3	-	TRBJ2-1	TGTGCCAGCAGTGACCGACAGAAGCCTTACAATGAGCAGTTCTTC	CASSDRQKPYNEQFF
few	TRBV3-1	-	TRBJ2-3	TGTGCCAGCAGCCATACGACAACATTCACAGATACGCAGTATTTT	CASSHTTTFTDTQYF
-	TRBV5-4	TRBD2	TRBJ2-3	TGTGCCAGCAGCTCGGATGGGGACTCACCTGGACTAGCGCGTCCTAGCACAGATACGCAGTATTTT	CASSSDGDSPGLARPSTDTQYF
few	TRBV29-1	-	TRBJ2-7	TGCAGCGTTGGCTCGGGGCAGGGCTACGAGCAGTACTTC	CSVGSGQGYEQYF
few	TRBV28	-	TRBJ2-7	TGTGCCACCGCCGGGACCTCCTCCTACGAGCAGTACTTC	CATAGTSSYEQYF
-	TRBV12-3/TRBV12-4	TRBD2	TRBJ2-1	TGTGCCAGCGCGGGGGGCGAGCAGTTCTTC	CASAGGEQFF
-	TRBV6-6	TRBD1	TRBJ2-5	TGTGCCAGCAGTCCTTCGACAGGGGGCGATTGGGAGACCCAGTACTTC	CASSPSTGGDWETQYF
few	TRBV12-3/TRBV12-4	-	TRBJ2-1	TGTGCCAGCAGTTTACGGGGATTGAAGGACAATGAGCAGTTCTTC	CASSLRGLKDNEQFF
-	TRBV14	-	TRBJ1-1	TGTGCCAGCACCCGATCCACTGAAGCTTTCTTT	CASTRSTEAFF
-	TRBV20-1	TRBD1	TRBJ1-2	TGCAGTGCAAGTCTACAGGGGGCGGAAGGCTACACCTTC	CSASLQGAEGYTF
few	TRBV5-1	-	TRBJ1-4	TGCGCCAGCAGCTTGGACCCTGCAACTAATGAAAAACTGTTTTTT	CASSLDPATNEKLFF
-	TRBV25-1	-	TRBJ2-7	TGTGCCGCCGGCATGGGCTACGAGCAGTACTTC	CAAGMGYEQYF
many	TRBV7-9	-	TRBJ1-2	TGTGCCAGCAGCTTAGTGGCAGACTATGGCTACACCTTC	CASSLVADYGYTF
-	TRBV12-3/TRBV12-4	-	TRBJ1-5	TGTGCCAGCAGCCTACATGGCAGTCAGCCCCAGCATTTT	CASSLHGSQPQHF
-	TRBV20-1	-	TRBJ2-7	TGCAGTGCTAGAGGGCTGGGGGTCTACGAGCAGTACTTC	CSARGLGVYEQYF
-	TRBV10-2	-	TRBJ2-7	TGCGCCAGCACCCGAGCGGATCCTTCCGAGCAGTACTTC	CASTRADPSEQYF
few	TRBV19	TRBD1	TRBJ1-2	TGTGCCAGTAGTGGACAGGGACCTAACTATGGCTACACCTTC	CASSGQGPNYGYTF
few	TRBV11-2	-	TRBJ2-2	TGTGCCAGCAGCTTAGCTCAGGCCATCCCCACCGGGGAGCTGTTTTTT	CASSLAQAIPTGELFF